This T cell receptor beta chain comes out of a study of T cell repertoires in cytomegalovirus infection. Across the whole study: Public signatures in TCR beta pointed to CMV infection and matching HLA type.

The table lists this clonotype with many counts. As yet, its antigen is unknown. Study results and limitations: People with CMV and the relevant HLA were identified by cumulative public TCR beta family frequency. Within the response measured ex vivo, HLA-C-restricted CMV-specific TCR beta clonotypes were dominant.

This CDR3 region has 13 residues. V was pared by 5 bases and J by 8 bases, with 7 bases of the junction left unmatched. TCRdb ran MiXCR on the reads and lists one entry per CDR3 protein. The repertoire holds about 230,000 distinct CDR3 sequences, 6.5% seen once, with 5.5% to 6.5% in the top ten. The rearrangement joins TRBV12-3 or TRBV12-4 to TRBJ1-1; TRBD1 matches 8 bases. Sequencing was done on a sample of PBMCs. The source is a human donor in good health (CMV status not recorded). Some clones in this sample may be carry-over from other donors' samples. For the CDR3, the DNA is TGTGCCAGCAGTATAATCCAGGGGGCAGAAGCTTTCTTT. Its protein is CASSIIQGAEAFF.